The 24 T cell receptor beta chains in this list originate from one sample, sequenced in a study of CD8 T cells in ankylosing spondylitis. These receptors' antigens are unknown. Notes on the study in general: What seemed typical of ankylosing spondylitis blood was a TCR beta motif built from roughly eight highly homologous variants.

Each CDR3 protein is one row after TCRdb ran MiXCR on the 5' RACE reads. The profile covers fewer than 550,000 distinct CDR3 sequences, with about 5.4% appearing a single time and 3% to 4% taken by the ten largest. The source material was blood, either unsorted or a sorted T cell fraction (not recorded which). Every receptor here comes from a male donor with ankylosing spondylitis.

This clonotype was counted many times. This chain uses TRBV10-3 with TRBJ1-6; 8 bases agree with TRBD1. From germline, CDR1 is ENHRY and CDR2 SYGVKD. This CDR3 is 15 amino acids long. The J segment lost 6 bases and the V segment lost 5 bases, leaving 6 bases of the junction unmatched. CDR3 loop: CAISRTGQINSPLHF. The CDR3 nucleotides are TGTGCCATCAGTAGGACAGGGCAGATTAATTCACCCCTCCACTTT.

Many counts were recorded for this clonotype. In DNA form, the CDR3 reads TGTGCCATCAGTGAGTTTACCGGGACTAGCGGCTACAATGAGCAGTTCTTC. It specifies CAISEFTGTSGYNEQFF. The chain employs TRBV10-3 and TRBJ2-1; TRBD2 aligns across 11 bases. The CDR3 covers 17 residues. Germline V gives CDR1 ENHRY, CDR2 SYGVKD. V was clipped by 1 base and J by 3 bases; unmatched bases: 5.

This clonotype was detected ten times or more. The J gene is TRBJ2-3, the V gene TRBV6-1, with D unclear. The germline V and J ends were trimmed by 1 base and 1 base, with 12 bases remaining between them. Per germline, CDR1 MNHNS and CDR2 SASEGT. The length of the CDR3 is 16 residues. This chain's CDR3 is CASSEEPTRGTDTQYF. The CDR3 DNA is TGTGCCAGCAGTGAAGAACCAACCCGAGGCACAGATACGCAGTATTTT.

In its sample, this clonotype was seen many times. This sequence joins TRBV6-5 and TRBJ1-2; the D is unclear. Germline CDR1 and CDR2: MNHEY and SVGAGI. The CDR3 length is 14 residues. The V and J ends lost 0 bases and 2 bases respectively, with 7 bases between them. CDR3 sequence reads: CASSYSNKNYGYTF. CDR3 DNA: TGTGCCAGCAGTTACTCGAACAAGAACTATGGCTACACCTTC.

This clonotype was seen repeatedly, ten times or more. V usage is TRBV7-6 and J usage is TRBJ2-3, with D uncertain. Trimming took off 5 bases at V and 0 bases at J, with 6 bases between the two ends. The CDR3 is made up of 13 amino acids. The germline V gene encodes CDR1 SGHVS and CDR2 FNYEAQ. The DNA of the CDR3 is TGTGCCAGCAGCGGGCAAAGCACAGATACGCAGTATTTT. Translated, it gives CASSGQSTDTQYF.

This clonotype occurred many times. The rearrangement links TRBV20-1 to TRBJ1-5, with D unclear. This CDR3 region has 13 residues. Germline V gene lookup returns CDR1 DFQATT and CDR2 SNEGSKA (reference sequence). This chain's CDR3 is CSVSQESNQPQHF. In DNA form, the CDR3 reads TGCAGCGTTTCCCAGGAATCCAATCAGCCCCAGCATTTT.

This clonotype was seen ten or more times. The rearrangement links TRBV20-1 to TRBJ2-7, with 10 bases identical to TRBD2. Losses at the gene ends were 5 bases for V and 0 bases for J; bases not matched to a gene: 4. Germline-derived CDR1 and CDR2 are DFQATT and SNEGSKA (reference sequence). This CDR3 contains 14 residues. The CDR3 reads CSALSGGSSYEQYF. In nucleotides, the CDR3 is TGCAGTGCTCTTAGCGGGGGGAGCTCCTACGAGCAGTACTTC.

Ten or more counts support this clonotype. The V call is TRBV20-1, the J call TRBJ2-1, with 7 bases identical to TRBD1. The junction had 16 bases not matched to a gene; V was cut back by 2 bases and J by 15 bases. This CDR3 has 14 amino acids. Germline assignment: CDR1 DFQATT and CDR2 SNEGSKA (reference sequence). This CDR3 reads CSARRPGQSRGWFF. In DNA, the CDR3 is TGCAGTGCTAGACGTCCGGGACAGTCTAGAGGCTGGTTCTTC.

The chain uses TRBV20-1 and TRBJ2-7; TRBD2 matches 7 bases. With V trimmed by 3 bases and J by 0 bases, 8 bases remained unmatched. Germline V gene data show CDR1 as DFQATT and CDR2 as SNEGSKA (reference sequence). This CDR3 is 15 amino acids long. CDR3 region: CSASYRLASSYEQYF. The CDR3 nucleotides read TGCAGTGCTAGTTATAGACTAGCCAGCTCCTACGAGCAGTACTTC.

The gene calls are TRBV5-4 and TRBJ2-5, with 12 bases fitting TRBD2. In germline, CDR1 is SGHNT, CDR2 YYREEE (reference sequence). V was clipped by 0 bases and J by 5 bases; unmatched bases: 8. CDR3 length equals 17 residues. The CDR3 DNA is TGTGCCAGCAGCTTGGGACTAGCGGGAGTGGTGGGTGAGACCCAGTACTTC. Amino acids: CASSLGLAGVVGETQYF.

This clonotype was picked up many times. The V gene is TRBV7-9, the J gene TRBJ2-3; D is undetermined. Trimming cost V 7 bases and J 6 bases, with 8 bases left between them. Germline V gene data show CDR1 as SEHNR and CDR2 as FQNEAQ (reference sequence). The CDR3 covers 11 residues. The CDR3 protein is CASTPSDTQYF. The CDR3 DNA sequence: TGTGCCAGCACCCCGTCGGATACGCAGTATTTT.

V is TRBV10-3 and J is TRBJ1-5, with D perhaps matching TRBD1 (5 bases). The CDR3 extends over 14 amino acids. Trimming took 5 bases from V and 6 from J, leaving 14 bases between them. Germline V gene lookup returns CDR1 ENHRY and CDR2 SYGVKD. The CDR3, as DNA: TGTGCCATCAGTATCCTGGGGGTAGGTCAGCCCCAGCATTTT. It is translated as CAISILGVGQPQHF.

This clonotype was seen at least ten times. This chain uses TRBV29-1 with TRBJ2-7; 7 nucleotides match TRBD2. Germline CDR1 is SQVTM and CDR2 is ANQGSEA. The CDR3 totals 13 residues. Unmatched junction bases numbered 8, after V lost 5 bases and J lost 4 bases. The CDR3 here is CSVSRGSMYEQYF. The CDR3 DNA is TGCAGCGTTTCCCGCGGGAGTATGTACGAGCAGTACTTC.

This clonotype was counted at least ten times. This rearrangement joins TRBV3-1 to TRBJ2-1; D is unresolved. CDR1 and CDR2 from the germline V gene are LGHDT and YNNKEL (reference sequence). Trimming took 4 bases from V and 5 from J, leaving 9 bases between them. The CDR3 is made up of 13 amino acids. The CDR3 protein is CASSPYFDNEQFF. DNA of the CDR3: TGTGCCAGCAGCCCTTATTTCGACAATGAGCAGTTCTTC.

This clonotype has at least ten counts. The CDR3 spells CASSQDRETRAYEQYF. The CDR3 DNA reads as TGCGCCAGCAGCCAAGACAGGGAGACAAGGGCGTACGAGCAGTACTTC. The rearrangement uses TRBV4-3 and TRBJ2-7; either TRBD1 or TRBD2 may supply D (5 bases each). Trimming left V 0 bases short and J 4 bases short, with 16 bases between. This CDR3 spans 16 amino acids. The germline gives CDR1 LGHNA, CDR2 YSLEER.

This clonotype was recorded at least ten times. The chain combines TRBV5-1 with TRBJ1-2; possibly TRBD1 for D (6 bases). CDR3 length equals 11 residues. Per the germline V gene, CDR1 is SGHRS and CDR2 is YFSETQ. Trimming took 4 bases from V and 11 from J, leaving 12 bases between them. CDR3 sequence (DNA): TGCGCCAGCAGCCCGGGGGGGCTTTACACCTTC. Translated: CASSPGGLYTF.

This clonotype was seen ten or more times. This rearrangement joins TRBV25-1 to TRBJ2-3, with 14 bases aligning to TRBD2. With 7 bases clipped from V and 0 bases from J, the junction kept 15 bases outside the gene matches. There are 20 residues in the CDR3. In germline, CDR1 is MGHDK, CDR2 SYGVNS. CDR3 sequence (DNA): TGTGCCAGCATGCGGGTTACCGGGACTAGCGGGAGTGGAAGCACAGATACGCAGTATTTT. It is translated as CASMRVTGTSGSGSTDTQYF. Variable domain in full (rest from reference TRBV25-1 and TRBJ2-3): EADIYQTPRYLVIGTGKKITLECSQTMGHDKMYWYQQDPGMELHLIHYSYGVNSTEKGDLSSESTVSRIRTEHFPLTLESARPSHTSQYLCASMRVTGTSGSGSTDTQYFGPGTRLTVL.

There are many counts of this clonotype. The chain combines TRBV11-2 with TRBJ2-2, with TRBD2 matching 12 bases. J lost 3 bases, V lost 5 bases, and 10 bases had no gene match. Germline values: CDR1 SGHAT, CDR2 FQNNGV. CDR3 length: 18 residues. DNA for the CDR3: TGTGCCAGCAGCCTAACTAGCGGGAGGCACCTTTACACCGGGGAGCTGTTTTTT. Protein product: CASSLTSGRHLYTGELFF.

This clonotype was found a few times. J is TRBJ2-1 and V is TRBV18; tentative D call: TRBD1 (6 bases). The V gene lost 3 bases and the J gene lost 4 bases, with 13 bases spanning the gap. The CDR3 contains 15 residues. Germline assignment: CDR1 KGHSH and CDR2 LQKENI. The CDR3 sequence: CASSPSQGIYNEQFF. The CDR3 DNA reads as TGTGCCAGCTCACCGTCTCAGGGGATATACAATGAGCAGTTCTTC.

This clonotype occurred many times. The chain couples TRBV5-1 to TRBJ2-7; 8 bases align to TRBD1. V lost 3 bases and J lost 2; bases outside the gene matches: 1. The CDR3 has 13 amino acids. CDR1 and CDR2 (germline): SGHRS, YFSETQ. The CDR3 DNA reads as TGCGCCAGCAGCTGGGGACAGGCCTACGAGCAGTACTTC. Translating it yields CASSWGQAYEQYF.

The chain has TRBV3-1 and TRBJ2-1; D ambiguous. Germline V gene data show CDR1 as LGHDT and CDR2 as YNNKEL (reference sequence). Trimming took 6 bases from V and 5 from J, leaving 8 bases between them. This CDR3 comprises 12 residues. The CDR3 loop is CASRGKNNEQFF. In nucleotides, the CDR3 is TGTGCCAGCAGGGGAAAGAACAATGAGCAGTTCTTC.

The chain joins TRBV6-2 or TRBV6-3 to TRBJ2-5; 10 nucleotides match TRBD1. Germline V gives CDR1 MNHEY, CDR2 SVGEGT. The V segment lost 5 bases and the J segment 4 bases; nucleotides outside the gene matches: 1. The CDR3 is 13 residues long. CDR3 protein: CASSGDRGETQYF. The CDR3 nucleotides read TGTGCCAGCAGTGGGGACAGGGGAGAGACCCAGTACTTC.

Remarks on this clonotype: With a much larger clone just one base away, this may be a read error. V usage is TRBV29-1 and J usage is TRBJ2-2, with D perhaps matching TRBD2 (5 bases). The CDR3 has 13 amino acids. CDR1 is SQVTM, CDR2 ANQGSEA, per germline. CDR3 residues: CSVLIIYTGELSF. CDR3 bases: TGCAGCGTTTTGATAATATACACCGGGGAGCTGTCTTTT.

This clonotype has ten or more counts. The rearrangement uses TRBV29-1 and TRBJ2-5, with TRBD1 as a possible D gene (6 bases). V was pared by 7 bases and J by 2 bases, with 11 bases between. CDR1 and CDR2 (germline): SQVTM, ANQGSEA. The CDR3 consists of 12 residues. The CDR3 loop is CSAGATQETQYF. The CDR3 DNA reads as TGCAGCGCAGGGGCTACTCAAGAGACCCAGTACTTC.